This is a list of T cell receptor beta chains from one sample in a study of OX40 agonist ivuxolimab in advanced cancers. Generated by immunoSEQ multiplex PCR, the TCRdb table keeps only in-frame clones and is missing some. In the table there are fewer than 90,000 clones, about 90% of which are singletons. The material sequenced was CD4+ or CD8+ T cells sorted from blood, taken in a trial of the OX40 agonist ivuxolimab. All receptors derive from an adult with an advanced solid tumor such as melanoma, head and neck, liver or kidney cancer. The CDR3 runs from the conserved cysteine through the conserved F or W. Clone size is not always given. Where it is, it says once, few, many or a class for expanded clones.

cdr3_aa v_call clone_size j_call
CASSWGADYGYTF TRBV7-2 NA TRBJ1-2
CSVEEVAGGTDTQYF TRBV29-1 NA TRBJ2-3
CASSQLAALREQYF TRBV7-2 once TRBJ2-7
CASSLTVINQPQHF TRBV7-2 NA TRBJ1-5
CASSQGDEQYF TRBV4-3 few TRBJ2-7
CASTKLAGSHNEQFF TRBV6-5 NA TRBJ2-1
CASSVDGTQYF TRBV9 NA TRBJ2-5
CAISVGGTDTQYF TRBV10-3 NA TRBJ2-3
CASTSGKQPQHF TRBV6-1 few TRBJ1-5
CASRPGGVQTDTQYF TRBV28 NA TRBJ2-3
CASSFGQGASPLHF TRBV6-5 NA TRBJ1-6
CASSEAPAGAYNEQFF TRBV2 NA TRBJ2-1
CASSFGQSNQPQHF TRBV7-9 NA TRBJ1-5
CASHRGDNYGYTF TRBV19 NA TRBJ1-2
CASGDRAGEQFF TRBV28 once TRBJ2-1
CASSGWARSSSEAFF TRBV2 NA TRBJ1-1
CASSEGQHNYEQYF TRBV5-4 NA TRBJ2-7
CASSQGRGGAQETQYF TRBV7-7 NA TRBJ2-5
CASSFGGSTDTQYF TRBV6-6 NA TRBJ2-3
CASSVGTSRNEQFF TRBV9 NA TRBJ2-1
CASSIMDRGSGYTF TRBV19 few TRBJ1-2
CASSPRDTPIF TRBV6-6 NA TRBJ2-1
CASSPGEGRVNTEAFF TRBV11-3 once TRBJ1-1
CASSPEGGRQETQYF TRBV5-4 NA TRBJ2-5
CASQEQGGPYEQYF TRBV19 few TRBJ2-7
CASSPGGAGGPYNEQFF TRBV4-1 NA TRBJ2-1
CASSSGQGLLDTEAFF TRBV6-5 NA TRBJ1-1
CASSLEARADTQYF TRBV5-1 NA TRBJ2-3
CASSLVGGSETQYF TRBV11-2 NA TRBJ2-5
CASSLDPGTGVPPLHF TRBV5-4 NA TRBJ1-6
CASVSPGTGGNTIYF TRBV28 NA TRBJ1-3
CASSLAYRTDTQYF TRBV7-2 NA TRBJ2-3
CASSQGVTDTQYF TRBV9 NA TRBJ2-3
CASAREGVFTEAFF TRBV28 NA TRBJ1-1